The T cell receptor (beta chain) described here comes from a study of cytomegalovirus exposure and HLA in healthy donors. Study-wide points: Sequencing likely caused a cluster of highly shared sequence variants.

The CDR3 length is 17 residues. Germline trimming cut 7 bases from V and 6 bases from J; bases unmatched to any gene: 15. Germline loops: CDR1 SGHRS, CDR2 YFSETQ. As for this clone: Its antigen remains unidentified. Other nucleotide sequences from this sample produce the same CDR3.

The PCR ran on 60 Vbeta and 13 Jbeta primers. Only in-frame clones appear in the TCRdb table, and some are missing; sequencing was by immunoSEQ multiplex PCR. This table holds about 82,000 clones, about 80% found once. Sequencing was performed on PBMCs. V and J are TRBV5-1 and TRBJ2-2, with 10 bases fitting TRBD1. This sequence was found in a man aged 50-59 years in good health and CMV-seronegative. The CDR3 DNA reads TGCGCCAGCCATAGACCTTCCGGGACAGGGGATGCCGGGGAGCTGTTTTTT. It yields the protein CASHRPSGTGDAGELFF.